This entry lists 12 T cell receptor beta chains sequenced from one sample in a study of OX40 agonist ivuxolimab in advanced cancers. The library was produced with the immunoSEQ multiplex PCR assay. As stored in TCRdb, this immuneACCESS dataset retains in-frame rearrangements with V and J assigned. A fraction of the clones does not appear; measured against another copy, unresolved V genes explain less than half of the discrepancy, and the remainder lacks a known reason. The table for this sample lists around 100,000 clones; about 91% of them were counted only once. Roughly 0.53% of the sample rests with the top ten. The source was CD4+ or CD8+ T cells sorted from blood, collected in a trial of the OX40 agonist ivuxolimab. These receptors were obtained from an adult with an advanced solid tumor such as melanoma, head and neck, liver or kidney cancer.

The chain recombines TRBV5-8 with TRBJ2-7; 13 bases align to TRBD2. CDR1 and CDR2 from the germline V gene are SGHTS and YDEGEE. The CDR3 consists of 15 residues. The J segment lost 4 bases and the V segment lost 2 bases, leaving 3 bases of the junction unmatched. The CDR3 DNA sequence: TGTGCCAGCAGCTTACTAGCGGGAGGGGAGTACGAGCAGTACTTC. Translating gives CASSLLAGGEYEQYF.

The chain is built from TRBV7-9 and TRBJ1-1; D is unresolved. Germline CDR1 and CDR2: SEHNR and FQNEAQ (reference sequence). This CDR3 has 12 residues. V dropped 4 bases and J dropped 1 base, with 4 bases sitting between them. CDR3 coding DNA: TGTGCCAGCAGCTGGACGAACACTGAAGCTTTCTTT. It is translated as CASSWTNTEAFF.

V gene TRBV28 combines with J gene TRBJ1-5; unclear D gene. This CDR3 has 16 residues. Trimming pared 0 bases from V and 4 bases from J, leaving 13 bases between. The germline CDR1 and CDR2 sequences are MDHEN and SYDVKM. The DNA of the CDR3 is TGTGCCAGCAGTTTATGGCGGGTTACGCGGAATCAGCCCCAGCATTTT. This gives the protein CASSLWRVTRNQPQHF.

This clone was detected only once. The chain combines TRBV6-5 with TRBJ1-2; D uncertain. V lost 3 bases, J lost 4 bases, and 12 bases lay in between. The germline CDR1 and CDR2 sequences are MNHEY and SVGAGI. CDR3 length: 14 residues. Here the CDR3 DNA reads TGTGCCAGCAGTTATCAGGACTGGGGCTATGGCTACACCTTC. As protein: CASSYQDWGYGYTF.

Remarks on this clone: The junction departs from germline at one end; a sequencing error may be responsible. The V and J genes are TRBV27 and TRBJ1-4; 7 nucleotides line up with TRBD1. Germline V lookup: CDR1 MNHEY, CDR2 SMNVEV (reference sequence). The CDR3 is 16 residues long. Here the CDR3 reads CVSSPYSGGGNEKLFF. CDR3 nucleotides: TGTGTCAGCAGTCCCTATTCAGGGGGGGGGAATGAAAAACTGTTTTTT.

V gene TRBV7-2 combines with J gene TRBJ2-7; no clear D gene. CDR1 is SGHTA and CDR2 is FQGNSA in the germline V gene. The CDR3 totals 14 residues. V lost 1 base to trimming and J lost 1 base, with 8 bases between them. The CDR3 reads CASSLDGASYEQYF. The CDR3 coding sequence is TGTGCCAGCAGCTTAGATGGTGCATCCTACGAGCAGTACTTC.

Concerning this clone: This sample also contains other DNA sequences that code for the same CDR3. The chain uses TRBV7-2 and TRBJ1-3; 8 positions match TRBD1. The CDR3 sequence is 14 residues long. Per germline, CDR1 SGHTA and CDR2 FQGNSA. V trimming: 3 bases; J trimming: 3 bases; junction bases outside the gene matches: 1. The chain's CDR3 is CASSLDRDGNTIYF. Written as DNA, the CDR3 is TGTGCCAGCAGCTTGGACAGGGATGGAAACACCATATATTTT.

This rearrangement joins TRBV2 to TRBJ2-5; D could derive from TRBD1 or TRBD2 (6 bases each). The CDR3 consists of 17 residues. Germline CDR1 is SNHLY and CDR2 is FYNNEI. The ends were cut back, 7 bases at V and 4 bases at J, with 25 bases in the middle. CDR3: CASTRRRDQGQLETQYF. The CDR3 DNA reads TGTGCCAGCACCCGACGGCGGGACCAGGGACAATTAGAGACCCAGTACTTC. The full variable domain, in which reference TRBV2 and TRBJ2-5 provide the parts outside the CDR3, is EPEVTQTPSHQVTQMGQEVILRCVPISNHLYFYWYRQILGQKVEFLVSFYNNEISEKSEIFDDQFSVERPDGSNFTLKIRSTKLEDSAMYFCASTRRRDQGQLETQYFGPGTRLLVL.

This clone was picked up a small number of times. V and J are TRBV27 and TRBJ1-2; D is unclear. The germline gives CDR1 MNHEY, CDR2 SMNVEV (reference sequence). Between the trimmed V and J ends, which lost 6 bases and 2 bases, there was a span of 16 bases. This CDR3 is built from 15 residues. The CDR3: CASRERPGGNYGYTF. The CDR3 coding sequence is TGTGCCAGCAGAGAACGTCCAGGCGGGAACTATGGCTACACCTTC.

The V call is TRBV19, the J call TRBJ1-5; a possible D gene is TRBD1 (5 bases). Trimming took 6 bases from V and 2 from J, leaving 5 bases between them. CDR1 is LNHDA, CDR2 SQIVND, per germline (reference sequence). CDR3 length: 12 residues. This CDR3 is CASRGGNQPQHF. In DNA form, the CDR3 reads TGTGCCAGTAGGGGGGGCAATCAGCCCCAGCATTTT. Full variable domain (outside the CDR3, taken from reference TRBV19 and TRBJ1-5): DGGITQSPKYLFRKEGQNVTLSCEQNLNHDAMYWYRQDPGQGLRLIYYSQIVNDFQKGDIAEGYSVSREKKESFPLTVTSAQKNPTAFYLCASRGGNQPQHFGDGTRLSIL.

The chain has TRBV11-3 and TRBJ2-1; TRBD2 matches 9 bases. Germline V gene lookup returns CDR1 SGHNT and CDR2 YENEEA. The CDR3 contains 15 residues. V lost 5 bases to trimming and J lost 5 bases; unmatched junction nucleotides: 7. The CDR3, as DNA: TGTGCCAGCAGCCCCCGACTAGCGGATAACAATGAGCAGTTCTTC. It encodes CASSPRLADNNEQFF.

The V and J genes are TRBV10-3 and TRBJ2-2, with D unclear. This CDR3 contains 13 residues. Germline V gene sequence: CDR1 ENHRY, CDR2 SYGVKD. V dropped 9 bases and J dropped 2 bases, with 10 bases sitting between them. The chain's CDR3 is CAIGKGNTGELFF. The CDR3, as DNA: TGTGCCATAGGTAAAGGAAACACCGGGGAGCTGTTTTTT.